These 23 T cell receptor beta chains share one sample of origin, sequenced in a study of glioma-infiltrating T cells after dendritic cell vaccination. Time point given: after dendritic cell vaccination, including at tumor progression/relapse. TCRdb's table, derived via immunoSEQ multiplex PCR, lists solely in-frame clones and lacks some. This sample has about 63,000 clones, with approximately 81% found just once. This specimen was blood, taken after dendritic cell vaccination. The receptors shown here come from a human donor with glioblastoma.

The chain has TRBV4-1 and TRBJ2-5, with 8 positions matching TRBD2. This CDR3 has 16 amino acids. From germline, CDR1 is MGHRA and CDR2 YSYEKL. Trimming took 4 bases from V and 1 from J; bases not matched to a gene: 8. CDR3 in DNA: TGCGCCAGCAGCCCGAAATCCACTAGCGGCCAAGAGACCCAGTACTTC. Translation gives CASSPKSTSGQETQYF.

This sequence joins TRBV15 and TRBJ1-5, with 8 bases matching TRBD1. This CDR3 comprises 17 residues. The junction had 12 bases not matched to a gene; V was cut back by 4 bases and J by 4 bases. CDR1 is LNHNV, CDR2 YYDKDF, per germline (reference sequence). CDR3 loop: CATSMGQASFRNQPQHF. The CDR3 nucleotides are TGTGCCACCAGCATGGGACAGGCCTCTTTTCGGAATCAGCCCCAGCATTTT.

The rearrangement joins TRBV2 to TRBJ2-5; 7 positions agree with TRBD1. The better agreement between TRBJ2-7 and the DNA end casts doubt on the J call. Germline values: CDR1 SNHLY, CDR2 FYNNEI. The CDR3 spans 15 residues. The DNA for the CDR3 is TGTGCCAGCAGTGAGAGGACAGGTATTTTTTACGAGCAGTACTTC. Encoded protein: CASSERTGIFYEQYF.

The J gene is TRBJ2-3, the V gene TRBV30; D may be TRBD2 (5 bases). From germline, CDR1 is GTSNPN and CDR2 SVGIG (reference sequence). V was cut by 0 bases and J by 4 bases, with 11 bases left in between. The CDR3 loop spans 14 amino acids. CDR3 region: CAWSVRGDADTQYF. Written as DNA, the CDR3 is TGTGCCTGGAGTGTACGGGGAGACGCAGATACGCAGTATTTT.

V usage is TRBV6-6 and J usage is TRBJ2-7, with 7 bases matching TRBD1. V gave up 4 bases and J gave up 3 bases; unmatched junction bases: 6. Germline lookup yields CDR1 MNHNY and CDR2 SVGAGI (reference sequence). The CDR3 is 14 amino acids. The CDR3 bases are TGTGCCAGCAGTTCCGGACAGGTGGGCTACGAGCAGTACTTC. Residues: CASSSGQVGYEQYF.

The chain carries TRBV4-3 and TRBJ2-5; no clear D gene. The CDR3 extends over 15 amino acids. V gave up 4 bases and J gave up 0 bases, with 12 bases separating them. CDR1 and CDR2 from the germline V gene are LGHNA and YSLEER. The CDR3, as DNA: TGCGCCAGCAGCCGAAGCCACAGAAACCAAGAGACCCAGTACTTC. Encoded protein: CASSRSHRNQETQYF.

The chain couples TRBV19 to TRBJ1-2; D is uncertain. CDR1 and CDR2 (germline): LNHDA, SQIVND (reference sequence). The CDR3 covers 15 residues. V lost 7 bases, J lost 0 bases, and 15 bases lay in between. The CDR3: CASKEAGPTNYGYTF. DNA for the CDR3: TGTGCCAGTAAGGAGGCAGGCCCCACTAACTATGGCTACACCTTC.

The rearrangement joins TRBV18 to TRBJ2-7; 8 bases fit TRBD1. Trimming cost V 3 bases and J 0 bases; bases outside gene matches: 1. The CDR3 runs to 14 residues. In germline, CDR1 is KGHSH, CDR2 LQKENI. In DNA form, the CDR3 reads TGTGCCAGCTCACCGGGACAGGACTCCTACGAGCAGTACTTC. Protein product: CASSPGQDSYEQYF.

In its sample, this clone was seen a few times. The gene calls are TRBV5-4 and TRBJ2-5, with 11 bases aligning to TRBD1. Trimming removed 4 bases from V and 1 base from J; junction bases left unmatched: 9. This CDR3 contains 17 residues. Germline loops: CDR1 SGHNT, CDR2 YYREEE (reference sequence). The CDR3 nucleotides are TGTGCCAGCAGCCGACGGACAGGGGGCGGCCCCCAAGAGACCCAGTACTTC. It is translated as CASSRRTGGGPQETQYF.

The chain uses TRBV5-6 and TRBJ2-3, with D maybe TRBD2 (6 bases). V was trimmed by 6 bases and J by 7 bases, leaving 9 bases between them. Germline V gene lookup returns CDR1 SGHDT and CDR2 YYEEEE. The CDR3 length is 11 residues. The CDR3: CASTGSNTQYF. Here the CDR3 DNA reads TGTGCCAGCACCGGGAGTAATACGCAGTATTTT. The whole variable domain, remainder taken from reference TRBV5-6 and TRBJ2-3, is DAGVTQSPTHLIKTRGQQVTLRCSPKSGHDTVSWYQQALGQGPQFIFQYYEEEERQRGNFPDRFSGHQFPNYSSELNVNALLLGDSALYLCASTGSNTQYFGPGTRLTVL.

This clone was counted ten times or more. The chain recombines TRBV27 with TRBJ1-2; 9 bases are shared with TRBD1. Germline lookup yields CDR1 MNHEY and CDR2 SMNVEV (reference sequence). With V trimmed by 3 bases and J by 4 bases, 6 bases remained unmatched. The CDR3 is made up of 15 amino acids. CDR3 in DNA: TGTGCCAGCAGTTTGTTACAGGGGGCTGGCTATGGCTACACCTTC. Translated: CASSLLQGAGYGYTF.

This clone was observed once. The chain uses TRBV7-3 and TRBJ2-1, with 8 bases lining up with TRBD2. Germline trimming cut 5 bases from V and 0 bases from J; bases unmatched to any gene: 6. Germline CDR1 and CDR2: SGHTA and FQGTGA. The CDR3 consists of 16 residues. The CDR3 DNA is TGTGCCAGCAGCCCCCAGAGCGGGGGCTCCTACAATGAGCAGTTCTTC. Translating gives CASSPQSGGSYNEQFF.

The J gene is TRBJ2-5, the V gene TRBV6-5; tentatively, D is TRBD2 (5 bases). The CDR3 totals 15 residues. V gave up 2 bases and J gave up 4 bases, with 14 bases separating them. From germline, CDR1 is MNHEY and CDR2 SVGAGI. The CDR3 coding sequence is TGTGCCAGCAGTTACGTGGAGGAGATGGGAGAGACCCAGTACTTC. Translation: CASSYVEEMGETQYF.

V is TRBV9 and J is TRBJ2-7, with 8 positions matching TRBD2. The germline V gene has CDR1 SGDLS and CDR2 YYNGEE. Trimming cost V 0 bases and J 2 bases; bases outside gene matches: 4. This CDR3 is 15 amino acids long. The CDR3 loop is CASSVGAGAPYEQYF. CDR3 nucleotides: TGTGCCAGCAGCGTAGGAGCGGGGGCCCCCTACGAGCAGTACTTC. The full variable domain, in which reference TRBV9 and TRBJ2-7 provide the parts outside the CDR3, is DSGVTQTPKHLITATGQRVTLRCSPRSGDLSVYWYQQSLDQGLQFLIQYYNGEERAKGNILERFSAQQFPDLHSELNLSSLELGDSALYFCASSVGAGAPYEQYFGPGTRLTVT.

The chain couples TRBV4-1 to TRBJ1-2, with unresolved D. Trimming pared 0 bases from V and 7 bases from J, leaving 18 bases between. CDR1 and CDR2 (germline): MGHRA, YSYEKL. The CDR3 loop spans 16 amino acids. The CDR3 DNA reads TGCGCCAGCAGCCAAGATATTGGAGTCGGCGGGATTGGCTACACCTTC. Translated, it gives CASSQDIGVGGIGYTF.

V is TRBV12-5 and J is TRBJ2-7; TRBD2 matches 13 bases. V lost 0 bases, J lost 6 bases, and 14 bases stayed unmatched. Germline V gene sequence: CDR1 LGHNT, CDR2 FRNRAP. The CDR3 spans 19 residues. CDR3 DNA: TGTGCTAGTGGTTTGGTAGACCATCCGACTAGCGGGGGGTTATGCGAGCAGTACTTC. As protein: CASGLVDHPTSGGLCEQYF.

The chain links TRBV7-8 to TRBJ2-2; 9 positions agree with TRBD2. The CDR3 is made up of 15 amino acids. The germline gives CDR1 SGHVS, CDR2 FQNEAQ. Trimming took 4 bases from V and 2 from J; bases not matched to a gene: 2. This CDR3 is CASSSSGVNTGELFF. Here the CDR3 DNA reads TGTGCCAGCAGCTCTAGCGGGGTTAACACCGGGGAGCTGTTTTTT.

This clone was counted ten times or more. This chain links TRBV28 with TRBJ1-2; possibly TRBD1 for D (6 bases). There are 13 residues in the CDR3. V dropped 6 bases and J dropped 0 bases, with 8 bases sitting between them. Germline lookup yields CDR1 MDHEN and CDR2 SYDVKM. This chain's CDR3 is CASRQGTNYGYTF. Written as DNA, the CDR3 is TGTGCCAGCAGGCAGGGGACTAACTATGGCTACACCTTC.

The chain employs TRBV27 and TRBJ2-1; TRBD1 matches 7 bases. Germline-derived CDR1 and CDR2 are MNHEY and SMNVEV (reference sequence). The V gene end was trimmed by 5 bases and the J gene end by 2 bases; junction bases not matched to a gene: 12. The length of the CDR3 is 17 residues. The CDR3 protein is CASSADLRTGAYNEQFF. The CDR3 region has the DNA TGTGCCAGCAGTGCCGATCTTAGGACAGGCGCCTACAATGAGCAGTTCTTC.

The chain couples TRBV6-1 to TRBJ2-5; D is unclear. The V gene's germline CDR1 is MNHNS and CDR2 SASEGT. The ends were cut back, 1 base at V and 4 bases at J, with 10 bases in the middle. The CDR3 contains 14 residues. The CDR3 spells CASSEDNGLETQYF. Written as DNA, the CDR3 is TGTGCCAGCAGTGAAGACAACGGGTTAGAGACCCAGTACTTC.

This clone was found a few times. The J gene is TRBJ2-5, the V gene TRBV6-4; possibly TRBD2 for D (6 bases). Germline V gives CDR1 MRHNA, CDR2 SNTAGT. V lost 4 bases and J 0 bases, leaving 12 bases between the germline ends. CDR3 length: 15 residues. The CDR3 DNA is TGTGCCAGCAGTGCCCGCCCGGGGGACCAAGAGACCCAGTACTTC. Translation: CASSARPGDQETQYF.

This rearrangement joins TRBV19 to TRBJ1-3; D is ambiguous. V was trimmed by 4 bases and J by 0 bases, leaving 10 bases between them. Germline lookup yields CDR1 LNHDA and CDR2 SQIVND (reference sequence). CDR3 length: 15 residues. CDR3 nucleotides: TGTGCCAGTAGTAGATCAGTGGTCTCTGGAAACACCATATATTTT. This sequence encodes CASSRSVVSGNTIYF.

The rearrangement uses TRBV28 and TRBJ2-7; TRBD1 is a possible D gene (8 bases). In germline, CDR1 is MDHEN, CDR2 SYDVKM. The CDR3 consists of 15 residues. V dropped 7 bases and J dropped 0 bases, with 16 bases sitting between them. The DNA of the CDR3 is TGTGCCAGCAACAGGGGGGGAAGCCTCTCCTACGAGCAGTACTTC. Translated: CASNRGGSLSYEQYF.